This TCR beta chain originates from a study of patients and donors after allogeneic stem cell transplantation. The CDR3 has 15 amino acids. CDR1 is SGDLS and CDR2 is YYNGEE in the germline V gene. Germline trimming cut 3 bases from V and 0 bases from J; bases unmatched to any gene: 3. TCRdb re-called the RT-PCR reads through MiXCR, storing one row per CDR3 protein. The repertoire has about 2,300 distinct CDR3 sequences, roughly a fifth of them found once; the top ten carry approximately 13%. The receptor comes from a human donor who was either an allogeneic HSCT recipient or a stem cell or donor lymphocyte infusion donor (not recorded which). It is not recorded whose cells these are; they may come from a transplant donor. The genes are TRBV9 and TRBJ2-3; 8 nucleotides agree with TRBD1. The specimen was blood, either unsorted or a sorted T cell fraction (not recorded which). The CDR3 is CASSADRASTDTQYF. DNA of the CDR3: TGTGCCAGCAGCGCGGACAGGGCTAGCACAGATACGCAGTATTTT.